This TCR beta chain came from a study of cytomegalovirus exposure and HLA in healthy donors. Overall study: From donors who were HLA-typed, an early data release held about 85 million unique TCRs.

Amplification used 60 Vbeta primers and 13 Jbeta primers. Sequencing was performed with immunoSEQ multiplex PCR; in TCRdb, only in-frame clones are kept and a portion is missing. Of under 90,000 clones listed, under 80% are singletons. Remarks on this clone: The antigen is undetermined. The same CDR3 arises from other DNA sequences in this sample as well.

General study findings and limits: In a later analysis, TCR beta V- and J-gene trimming was associated with a missense DCLRE1C variant. As immune exposure information, only CMV serostatus was available.

The CDR3 loop spans 14 amino acids. Germline assignment: CDR1 KGHSH and CDR2 LQKENI. V was trimmed by 4 bases and J by 1 base, leaving 10 bases between them. The chain uses TRBV18 and TRBJ1-1, with D tentatively TRBD1 (6 bases). Sequencing was done on a sample of PBMCs. The clonotype was recovered from a man aged 35-49 years in good health and CMV-seropositive. CDR3 region: CASSQGGRNTEAFF. In nucleotides, the CDR3 is TGTGCCAGCTCACAAGGGGGTAGGAACACTGAAGCTTTCTTT.